This T cell receptor beta chain was recorded in a study of blood T cell repertoires in COVID-19. Whole-study context: T cells, B-cell-depleted T cells, or PBMCs supplied cDNA or gDNA.

The assay was immunoSEQ multiplex PCR, and TCRdb's table has in-frame clones only and misses some. The repertoire holds about 100,000 clones, roughly 88% seen once, with under 3% in the top ten. This CDR3 is 15 amino acids long. V trimming: 4 bases; J trimming: 4 bases; junction bases outside the gene matches: 2. Germline values: CDR1 SGHNT, CDR2 YYREEE (reference sequence). The source material was peripheral blood. This receptor was obtained from a human donor in a cohort sampled during active COVID-19. The chain couples TRBV5-4 to TRBJ2-1; 13 bases fit TRBD2. The CDR3 DNA sequence: TGTGCCAGCAGCCCGGGACTAGCGGGGTACAATGAGCAGTTCTTC. It encodes CASSPGLAGYNEQFF.